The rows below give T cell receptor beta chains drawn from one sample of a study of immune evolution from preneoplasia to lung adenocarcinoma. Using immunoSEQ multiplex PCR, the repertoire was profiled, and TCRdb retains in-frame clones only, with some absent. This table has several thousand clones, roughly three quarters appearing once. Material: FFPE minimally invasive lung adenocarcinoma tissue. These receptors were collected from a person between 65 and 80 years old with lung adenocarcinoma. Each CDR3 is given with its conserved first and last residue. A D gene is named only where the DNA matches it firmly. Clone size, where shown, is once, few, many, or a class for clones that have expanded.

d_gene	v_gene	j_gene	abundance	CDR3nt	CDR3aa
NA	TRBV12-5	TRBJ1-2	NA	TGTGCTAGTGCCCCCGGGGGGGACTATGGCTACACCTTC	CASAPGGDYGYTF
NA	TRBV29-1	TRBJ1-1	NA	TGCAGCGGCAACCCTAACGGAGGCACTGAAGCTTTCTTT	CSGNPNGGTEAFF
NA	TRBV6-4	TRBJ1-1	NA	TGTGCCAGCAGTGACGAGGGATATGCCCAAGCTTTCTTT	CASSDEGYAQAFF
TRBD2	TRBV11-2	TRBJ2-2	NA	TGTGCCAGCAGCTTAGAAGCGGGAGGGATCGGGGAGCTGTTTTTT	CASSLEAGGIGELFF
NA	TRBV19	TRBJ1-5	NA	TGTGCCAGTAGTATACCGCGGAGAGGGGCTTATAGCAATCAGCCCCAGCATTTT	CASSIPRRGAYSNQPQHF
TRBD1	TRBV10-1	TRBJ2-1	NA	TGCGCCAGCAGTGAAAGGACAGGCCTCTACAATGAGCAGTTCTTC	CASSERTGLYNEQFF
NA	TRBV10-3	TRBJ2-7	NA	TGTGCCATCAGTGAGTCAGGCGCGCGCGAGCAGTACTTC	CAISESGAREQYF
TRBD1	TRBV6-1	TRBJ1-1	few	TGTGCCAGCAGCGACAGGGGGCGGGCTGAAGCTTTCTTT	CASSDRGRAEAFF
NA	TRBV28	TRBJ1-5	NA	TGTGCCAGCAGTCCCCTGGAGGGTGGGGGTCAGCCCCAGCATTTT	CASSPLEGGGQPQHF
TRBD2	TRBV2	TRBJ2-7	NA	TGTGCCAGCAGTGAAGGTGCGGGAGGGCCGTACGAGCAGTACTTC	CASSEGAGGPYEQYF
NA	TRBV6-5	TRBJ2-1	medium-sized	TGTGCCAGCAGTTACCGCCGGCCGAGCTCCTACAATGAGCAGTTCTTC	CASSYRRPSSYNEQFF
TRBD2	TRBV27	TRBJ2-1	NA	TGTGCCAGCAGACTAATAGCGGGTAGCTCCTACAATGAGCAGTTCTTC	CASRLIAGSSYNEQFF
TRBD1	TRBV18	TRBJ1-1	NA	TGTGCCAGCTCACAAAATAACAGGGGGCTGGGGTACACTGAAGCTTTCTTT	CASSQNNRGLGYTEAFF
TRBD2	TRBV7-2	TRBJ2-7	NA	TGTGCCAGCAGCTTAGCGCTTGACTTGACTAGCGGACTCTACGAGCAGTACTTC	CASSLALDLTSGLYEQYF
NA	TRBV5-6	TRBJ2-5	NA	TGTGCCAGCAGCTTGGGAAGATCAGAGACCCAGTACTTC	CASSLGRSETQYF
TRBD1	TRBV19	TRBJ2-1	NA	TGTGCCAGTATCGGGACAGGGAGGAATGAGCAGTTCTTC	CASIGTGRNEQFF
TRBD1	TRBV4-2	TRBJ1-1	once	TGTGCCAGCAGTCGCGAGCAACAGGGGAATCATCCTGAAGCTTTCTTT	CASSREQQGNHPEAFF
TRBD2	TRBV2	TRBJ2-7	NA	TGTGCCAGCAGTGAAGCTACAGTGCGGGAGAAGGATGACGAGCAGTACTTC	CASSEATVREKDDEQYF
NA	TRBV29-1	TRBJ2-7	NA	TGCAGCGTTGAATCCCAAACCGGGTACGAGCAGTACTTC	CSVESQTGYEQYF
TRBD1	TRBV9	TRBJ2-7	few	TGTGCCAGCAGCGACGGGACAGGGGACTACGAGCAGTACTTC	CASSDGTGDYEQYF
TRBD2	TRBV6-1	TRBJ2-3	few	TGTGCCAGCAGGCAGCGGGAGTGGACAGATACGCAGTATTTT	CASRQREWTDTQYF
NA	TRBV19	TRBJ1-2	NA	TGTGCCAGTAGCTTAGCCCTGGACAGTCCATATGGCTACACCTTC	CASSLALDSPYGYTF
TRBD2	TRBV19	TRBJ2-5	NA	TGTGCCAGTAGGCCCAGGGAGGGGTCTCGAGAGACCCAGTACTTC	CASRPREGSRETQYF
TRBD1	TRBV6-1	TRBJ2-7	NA	TGTGCCAGCAGTGAAAAAGGGACAGGGGCCTACGAGCAGTACTTC	CASSEKGTGAYEQYF
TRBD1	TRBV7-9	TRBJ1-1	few	TGTGCCAGCAGCTGGACAGGGACCACTGAAGCTTTCTTT	CASSWTGTTEAFF
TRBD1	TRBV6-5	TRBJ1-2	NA	TGTGCCAGCAGTGGGACAGGGGGCTATGGCTACACCTTC	CASSGTGGYGYTF
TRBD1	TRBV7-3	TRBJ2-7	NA	TGTGCCAGCAGCCCCCGGGACAGGGTCCCCCAGCAGTACTTC	CASSPRDRVPQQYF
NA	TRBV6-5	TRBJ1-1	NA	TGTGCCAGCAGTTACTCGGCCGGATTTGGGAACACTGAAGCTTTCTTT	CASSYSAGFGNTEAFF